Listed here are 2 T cell receptor beta chains from one sample, sequenced in a study of blood T cell repertoires in COVID-19 (dated by TCRdb to 2018 to 2020). Libraries came from the immunoSEQ multiplex PCR assay. The table was pulled from immuneACCESS by TCRdb, which kept in-frame rearrangements only. Such tables lose some clones; where checked, under half of the loss comes from unresolved V genes, and the rest has no known cause. The sample yields around 320,000 clones; roughly 90% were counted once. The ten most abundant clones make up 3.9% of the sample. Sequencing was carried out using PBMCs or T cells enriched from blood (not recorded which). Receptors originate from a woman in her twenties or thirties who had been exposed to COVID-19.

The chain recombines TRBV6-2 or TRBV6-3 with TRBJ1-3; tentatively, D is TRBD1 (5 bases). The CDR3 contains 16 residues. Trimming took 5 bases from V and 4 from J, leaving 18 bases between them. CDR1 and CDR2 (germline): MNHEY, SVGEGT. The CDR3 DNA reads as TGTGCCAGCAGTCCCCAGGGATTATTCTCCGGAAACACCATATATTTT. This sequence encodes CASSPQGLFSGNTIYF.

V usage is TRBV27 and J usage is TRBJ2-5, with D possibly being TRBD1 (5 bases). Germline V gene lookup returns CDR1 MNHEY and CDR2 SMNVEV (reference sequence). This CDR3 contains 16 residues. V was pared by 6 bases and J by 5 bases, with 22 bases between. CDR3: CASSPLEAGKGETQYF. In nucleotides, the CDR3 is TGTGCCAGCAGCCCCCTTGAGGCAGGGAAGGGCGAGACCCAGTACTTC.